This T cell receptor (beta chain) was identified during a study of T cell changes during pregnancy in multiple sclerosis. The CDR3 totals 17 residues. The ends were cut back, 2 bases at V and 5 bases at J, with 21 bases in the middle. Germline V gene lookup returns CDR1 LGHNT and CDR2 FRNRAP. Here immunoSEQ multiplex PCR was the method, and the copy in TCRdb shows in-frame clones only, minus some. Among about 32,000 clones listed, roughly 90% were seen once. This chain links TRBV12-5 with TRBJ2-5, with TRBD2 as a possible D gene (5 bases). The receptor was derived from a female donor with multiple sclerosis, enrolled in a pregnancy study. This specimen was CD8+ T cells from peripheral blood mononuclear cells, taken in the first trimester of pregnancy. CDR3 protein: CASGLPTIPTRWETQYF. CDR3 coding DNA: TGTGCTAGTGGTTTGCCCACGATCCCCACTAGGTGGGAGACCCAGTACTTC.